These 2 T cell receptor beta chains originate from one sample sequenced in a study of radiotherapy plus CTLA-4 blockade in lung cancer (dated by TCRdb to 2017 to 2018). Preparation of the library involved the immunoSEQ multiplex PCR assay. In its TCRdb copy, this immuneACCESS table keeps in-frame sequences only and misses some clones. Where compared with another copy, unresolved V genes explain less than half of these, and the others have no known cause. For this sample the table gives 80,000 to 100,000 clones, of which about 70% were detected only once. Jointly, the top ten make up around 2.8% of the sample. The source was peripheral blood, collected from a patient treated with radiotherapy plus ipilimumab. The origin of the receptors is a human donor with non-small cell lung cancer who had a partial response to radiotherapy plus ipilimumab. Some clones in this sample may be carry-over from other donors' samples.

The chain is built from TRBV6-6 and TRBJ1-2, with 7 nucleotides matching TRBD1. CDR3 length: 13 amino acids. Germline CDR1 MNHNY, CDR2 SVGAGI (reference sequence). V gave up 6 bases and J gave up 12 bases; unmatched junction bases: 13. The CDR3 nucleotides read TGTGCCAGCAGACGTGACAGGGTCGCTCCTCACACCTTC. This codes for CASRRDRVAPHTF.

The genes are TRBV7-6 and TRBJ2-7, with unresolved D. The CDR3 runs 13 residues. Germline CDR1 and CDR2: SGHVS and FNYEAQ. V lost 2 bases to trimming and J lost 7 bases, with 12 bases between them. This CDR3 is CASSLQSAREQYF. DNA for the CDR3: TGTGCCAGCAGCTTACAATCTGCCCGGGAGCAGTACTTC.